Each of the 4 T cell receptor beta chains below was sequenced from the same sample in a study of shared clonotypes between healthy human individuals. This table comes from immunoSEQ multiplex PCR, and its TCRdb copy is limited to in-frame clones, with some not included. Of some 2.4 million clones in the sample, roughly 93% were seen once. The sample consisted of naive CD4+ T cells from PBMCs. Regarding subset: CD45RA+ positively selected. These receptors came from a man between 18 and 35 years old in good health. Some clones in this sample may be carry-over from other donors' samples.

The CDR3 region is CASSFESGSYNEQFF. The CDR3 nucleotides read TGTGCCAGCAGTTTTGAAAGCGGGAGCTACAATGAGCAGTTCTTC. The chain uses TRBV27 and TRBJ2-1; 8 bases match TRBD2. The germline V gene has CDR1 MNHEY and CDR2 SMNVEV (reference sequence). V was pared by 3 bases and J by 3 bases, with 4 bases of the junction left unmatched. The CDR3 covers 15 residues.

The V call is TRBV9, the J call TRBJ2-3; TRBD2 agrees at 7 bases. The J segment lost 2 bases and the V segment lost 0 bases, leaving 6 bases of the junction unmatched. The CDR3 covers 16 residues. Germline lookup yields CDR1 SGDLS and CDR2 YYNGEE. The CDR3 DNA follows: TGTGCCAGCAGCGTAGCGGGGGGTCGGGCCACAGATACGCAGTATTTT. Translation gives CASSVAGGRATDTQYF.

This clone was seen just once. CDR3 DNA: TGTGCCAGCAGTTACTCCCAGGGGGCGGGAACTGAAGCTTTCTTT. This encodes CASSYSQGAGTEAFF. The chain is built from TRBV6-5 and TRBJ1-1; 8 bases agree with TRBD1. Unmatched junction bases numbered 5, after V lost 0 bases and J lost 5 bases. CDR1 and CDR2 from the germline V gene are MNHEY and SVGAGI. CDR3 length equals 15 residues.

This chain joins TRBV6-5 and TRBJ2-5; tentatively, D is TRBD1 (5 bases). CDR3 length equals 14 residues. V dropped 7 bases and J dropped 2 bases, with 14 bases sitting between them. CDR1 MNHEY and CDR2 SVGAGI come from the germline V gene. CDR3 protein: CASTQLGQQETQYF. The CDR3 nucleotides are TGTGCCAGCACCCAACTGGGGCAGCAAGAGACCCAGTACTTC.